The 18 T cell receptor beta chains reported below all come from one sample, sequenced in a study of T cells in Graves' hyperthyroidism and ophthalmopathy. Amplification yielded TCR beta CDR3 regions, with RNA transcripts as the source. The TCR CDR3 first-round RT-PCR relied on the HTBI primer set. TCRdb itself ran the multiplex PCR reads through MiXCR, one entry per CDR3 protein. Counted here are a few hundred thousand distinct CDR3 sequences, around 18% occurring once; the ten biggest clones make up 15% to 19%. Input material: blood. These receptors were collected from a woman aged 35 to 49 with Graves' ophthalmopathy.

The rearrangement links TRBV4-2 to TRBJ2-1; D gene unclear. The V gene's germline CDR1 is LGHNA and CDR2 YNFKEQ. V shed 1 base and J shed 4 bases, with 8 bases lying between them. CDR3 size: 14 residues. The CDR3 DNA reads as TGTGCCAGCAGCCAAGTGGGCCCATACAATGAGCAGTTCTTC. Protein sequence: CASSQVGPYNEQFF.

The chain combines TRBV11-2 with TRBJ1-2; D possibly corresponds to TRBD1 (6 bases). This CDR3 comprises 13 residues. Trimming cost V 5 bases and J 5 bases, with 12 bases left between them. The germline CDR1 and CDR2 sequences are SGHAT and FQNNGV. The CDR3 is CASSPPGEYGYTF. The CDR3 DNA is TGTGCCAGCAGCCCCCCAGGGGAGTATGGCTACACCTTC.

This clonotype appeared many times. The chain carries TRBV28 and TRBJ2-7; the D gene is possibly TRBD2 (6 bases). This CDR3 spans 14 amino acids. V was cut by 8 bases and J by 2 bases, with 16 bases left in between. Germline V gene lookup returns CDR1 MDHEN and CDR2 SYDVKM. CDR3 DNA sequence: TGTGCCAGCCAGATGGGACTTCCTCCCTACGAGCAGTACTTC. It encodes CASQMGLPPYEQYF.

The rearrangement links TRBV6-2 or TRBV6-3 to TRBJ2-2, with TRBD2 matching over 9 bases. The trim removed 6 bases at V and 7 bases at J, leaving 6 bases unmatched. The CDR3 is 14 amino acids. From germline, CDR1 is MNHEY and CDR2 SVGEGT. The CDR3 region has the DNA TGTGCCAGCAGGCTAGCGGGATATTTCGGGGAGCTGTTTTTT. Translation: CASRLAGYFGELFF.

This clonotype was detected many times. V usage is TRBV27 and J usage is TRBJ1-2; tentatively, D is TRBD1 (5 bases). Between the trimmed V and J ends, which lost 2 bases and 5 bases, there was a span of 9 bases. This CDR3 region has 13 residues. The germline gives CDR1 MNHEY, CDR2 SMNVEV (reference sequence). Here the CDR3 DNA reads TGTGCCAGCAGTTTAAAAGGGACTTATGGCTACACCTTC. Translating it yields CASSLKGTYGYTF.

This clonotype was counted at least ten times. The V gene is TRBV7-9, the J gene TRBJ2-5; TRBD1 matches at 8 bases. Trimming cost V 4 bases and J 5 bases; bases outside gene matches: 12. Germline V CDR1 and CDR2: SEHNR, FQNEAQ (reference sequence). There are 16 residues in the CDR3. This CDR3 reads CASSSPSGRGQETQYF. The CDR3 bases are TGTGCCAGCAGCTCACCTTCGGGCAGGGGGCAGGAGACCCAGTACTTC. Drawing the rest from reference TRBV7-9 and TRBJ2-5, the complete variable domain is DTGVSQNPRHKITKRGQNVTFRCDPISEHNRLYWYRQTLGQGPEFLTYFQNEAQLEKSRLLSDRFSAERPKGSFSTLEIQRTEQGDSAMYLCASSSPSGRGQETQYFGPGTRLLVL.

In its sample, this clonotype was seen many times. This chain links TRBV9 with TRBJ2-7; no clear D gene. Trimming took 2 bases from V and 2 from J, leaving 8 bases between them. The CDR3 length is 13 residues. Germline V CDR1 and CDR2: SGDLS, YYNGEE. CDR3 sequence (DNA): TGTGCCAGCAGCGTCCGGCTGGCCTACGAGCAGTACTTC. Translating gives CASSVRLAYEQYF.

The sample holds many counts of this clonotype. The chain has TRBV20-1 and TRBJ2-4; 12 positions agree with TRBD2. V shed 4 bases, J shed 1 base, and the junction held 20 bases outside the gene matches. The CDR3 has 21 residues. Germline V gene data show CDR1 as DFQATT and CDR2 as SNEGSKA (reference sequence). The CDR3 DNA reads as TGCAGTGCTAAGCCCCAACTAGCGGGAGGTACTTTCGTCACTGCCAAAAACATTCAGTACTTC. It is translated as CSAKPQLAGGTFVTAKNIQYF.

In this sample, this clonotype turned up many times. This chain connects TRBV28 to TRBJ2-7; D is possibly TRBD1 (6 bases). CDR3 size: 14 residues. Germline V lookup: CDR1 MDHEN, CDR2 SYDVKM. The ends were cut back, 5 bases at V and 2 bases at J, with 13 bases in the middle. The CDR3 sequence: CASSPDRNPYEQYF. The CDR3 DNA reads TGTGCCAGCAGTCCCGACAGGAACCCCTACGAGCAGTACTTC.

This clonotype was detected many times. The V and J genes are TRBV28 and TRBJ2-2; D may match TRBD1 or TRBD2 (5 bases each). Trimming left V 2 bases short and J 5 bases short, with 12 bases between. Germline CDR1 MDHEN, CDR2 SYDVKM. The CDR3 totals 15 residues. The chain's CDR3 is CASSLGGEETGELFF. The DNA of the CDR3 is TGTGCCAGCAGTTTAGGGGGAGAGGAAACCGGGGAGCTGTTTTTT.

This clonotype was detected many times. V usage is TRBV2 and J usage is TRBJ2-5; no definite D call. Germline V CDR1 and CDR2: SNHLY, FYNNEI. The CDR3 loop spans 11 amino acids. V lost 10 bases and J lost 2, with 8 bases in between. The CDR3 loop reads CATVPQETQYF. CDR3 nucleotides: TGTGCCACGGTCCCGCAAGAGACCCAGTACTTC.

The chain uses TRBV2 and TRBJ2-2, with 7 positions matching TRBD2. The J segment lost 0 bases and the V segment lost 4 bases, leaving 5 bases of the junction unmatched. CDR3 length equals 16 residues. Looked up from germline, CDR1 is SNHLY and CDR2 is FYNNEI. CDR3 DNA sequence: TGTGCCAGCAGTGCCAGACTAGCAGCGAACACCGGGGAGCTGTTTTTT. It codes for CASSARLAANTGELFF.

The chain carries TRBV28 and TRBJ2-2; 7 bases map to TRBD1. The J segment lost 4 bases and the V segment lost 8 bases, leaving 7 bases of the junction unmatched. Germline CDR1 reads MDHEN; CDR2 reads SYDVKM. This CDR3 has 14 residues. The CDR3 loop is CASGGQEFTGELFF. The CDR3 DNA reads TGTGCCAGCGGAGGACAGGAGTTCACCGGGGAGCTGTTTTTT. The full variable domain, rest sourced from reference TRBV28 and TRBJ2-2, is DVKVTQSSRYLVKRTGEKVFLECVQDMDHENMFWYRQDPGLGLRLIYFSYDVKMKEKGDIPEGYSVSREKKERFSLILESASTNQTSMYLCASGGQEFTGELFFGEGSRLTVL.

This clonotype has ten or more counts. This chain joins TRBV12-3 or TRBV12-4 and TRBJ1-1, with D hard to call. Deletions cut 6 bases from V and 3 bases from J, with 5 bases between. The CDR3 loop spans 11 amino acids. The CDR3 coding sequence is TGTGCCAGCAGGATATACACTGAAGCTTTCTTT. Protein product: CASRIYTEAFF.

This clonotype came up many times. This chain uses TRBV7-2 with TRBJ2-6, with 10 nucleotides matching TRBD2. From germline, CDR1 is SGHTA and CDR2 FQGNSA. The CDR3 sequence is 18 residues long. V shed 3 bases and J 1 base; nucleotides not matched to a gene: 6. CDR3 amino acids: CASSFALAGASGANVLTF. Written as DNA, the CDR3 is TGTGCCAGCAGCTTCGCCCTAGCGGGAGCTTCTGGGGCCAACGTCCTGACTTTC.

V and J are TRBV4-1 and TRBJ2-4; D gene unclear. V lost 4 bases and J 0 bases, leaving 13 bases between the germline ends. CDR3 length equals 16 residues. Germline CDR1 is MGHRA and CDR2 is YSYEKL. The CDR3 DNA reads TGCGCCAGCAGCCCAGGACCAATCCTAGCCAAAAACATTCAGTACTTC. The encoded protein is CASSPGPILAKNIQYF.

This clonotype has a count of ten or more. The V gene is TRBV6-1, the J gene TRBJ2-5, with D perhaps matching TRBD2 (5 bases). The V end was cut by 8 bases, the J end by 5 bases, with 27 bases between. The CDR3 consists of 17 residues. Germline V lookup: CDR1 MNHNS, CDR2 SASEGT. The CDR3: CASARDTFSPRPETQYF. In nucleotides, the CDR3 is TGTGCCAGCGCCCGGGATACGTTCTCACCCCGTCCGGAGACCCAGTACTTC.

This clonotype was counted at least ten times. An end of the junction does not agree with germline; a read error may underlie this. This chain joins TRBV3-1 and TRBJ2-7; 8 bases map to TRBD1. Germline CDR1 is LGHDT and CDR2 is YNNKEL (reference sequence). The CDR3 is made up of 12 amino acids. The CDR3 nucleotides are TGTGCCAGCAGCCACGGACAGGGCGAGCAATACTTC. Its translation: CASSHGQGEQYF.